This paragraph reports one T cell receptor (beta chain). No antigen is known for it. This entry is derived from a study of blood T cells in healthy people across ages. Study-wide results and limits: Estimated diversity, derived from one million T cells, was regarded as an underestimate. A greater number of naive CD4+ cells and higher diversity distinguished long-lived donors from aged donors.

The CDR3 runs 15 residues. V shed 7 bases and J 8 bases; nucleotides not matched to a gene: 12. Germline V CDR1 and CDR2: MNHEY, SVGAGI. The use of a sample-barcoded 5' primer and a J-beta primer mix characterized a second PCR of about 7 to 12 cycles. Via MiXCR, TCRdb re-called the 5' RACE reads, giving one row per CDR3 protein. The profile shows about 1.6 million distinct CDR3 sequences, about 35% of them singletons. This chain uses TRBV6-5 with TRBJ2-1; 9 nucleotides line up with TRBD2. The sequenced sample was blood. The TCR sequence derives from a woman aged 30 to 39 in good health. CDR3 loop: CASNTGPAGGDEQFF. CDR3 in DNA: TGTGCCAGCAACACGGGACCAGCGGGAGGAGATGAGCAGTTCTTC.